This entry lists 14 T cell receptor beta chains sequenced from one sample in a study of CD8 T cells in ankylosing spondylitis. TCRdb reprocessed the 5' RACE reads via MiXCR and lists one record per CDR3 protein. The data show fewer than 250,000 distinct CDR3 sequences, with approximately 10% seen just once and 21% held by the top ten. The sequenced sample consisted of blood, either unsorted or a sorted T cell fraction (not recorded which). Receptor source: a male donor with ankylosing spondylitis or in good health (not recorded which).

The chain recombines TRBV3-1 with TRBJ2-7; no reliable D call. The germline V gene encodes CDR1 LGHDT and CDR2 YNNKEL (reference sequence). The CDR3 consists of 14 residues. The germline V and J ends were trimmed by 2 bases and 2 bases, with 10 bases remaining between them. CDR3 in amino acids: CASSQFEPAYEQYF. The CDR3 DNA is TGTGCCAGCAGCCAATTTGAACCCGCCTACGAGCAGTACTTC.

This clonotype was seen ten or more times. The CDR3 loop is CASSPTGNGANVLTF. Written as DNA, the CDR3 is TGTGCCAGCAGTCCAACAGGGAATGGGGCCAACGTCCTGACTTTC. V and J are TRBV2 and TRBJ2-6; D perhaps matches TRBD1 (6 bases). V was shortened by 5 bases and J by 3 bases, with 11 bases between the two germline ends. Per germline, CDR1 SNHLY and CDR2 FYNNEI. CDR3 length: 15 amino acids. Full variable domain (missing parts from reference TRBV2 and TRBJ2-6): EPEVTQTPSHQVTQMGQEVILRCVPISNHLYFYWYRQILGQKVEFLVSFYNNEISEKSEIFDDQFSVERPDGSNFTLKIRSTKLEDSAMYFCASSPTGNGANVLTFGAGSRLTVL.

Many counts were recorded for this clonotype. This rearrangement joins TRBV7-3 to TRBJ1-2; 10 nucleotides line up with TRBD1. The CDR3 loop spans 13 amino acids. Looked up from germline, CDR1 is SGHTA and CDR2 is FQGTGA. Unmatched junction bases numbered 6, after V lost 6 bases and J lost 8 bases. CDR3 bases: TGTGCCAGCAGTACCGACAGGGGGCAAGGCTACACCTTC. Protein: CASSTDRGQGYTF.

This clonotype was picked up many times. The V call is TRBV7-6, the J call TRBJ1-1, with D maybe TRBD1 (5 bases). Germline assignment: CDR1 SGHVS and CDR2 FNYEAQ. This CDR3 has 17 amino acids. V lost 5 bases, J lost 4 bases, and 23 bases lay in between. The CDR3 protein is CASSIGSTLGGGTEAFF. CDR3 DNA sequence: TGTGCCAGCAGCATCGGCTCCACACTGGGGGGGGGCACTGAAGCTTTCTTT. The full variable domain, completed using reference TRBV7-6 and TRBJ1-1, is GAGVSQSPRYKVTKRGQDVALRCDPISGHVSLYWYRQALGQGPEFLTYFNYEAQQDKSGLPNDRFSAERPEGSISTLTIQRTEQRDSAMYRCASSIGSTLGGGTEAFFGQGTRLTVV.

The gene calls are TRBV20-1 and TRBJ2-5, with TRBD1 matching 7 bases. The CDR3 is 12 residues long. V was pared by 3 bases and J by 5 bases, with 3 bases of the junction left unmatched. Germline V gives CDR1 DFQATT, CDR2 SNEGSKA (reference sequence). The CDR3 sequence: CSARGQYETQYF. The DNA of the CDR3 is TGCAGTGCTAGGGGACAGTACGAGACCCAGTACTTC.

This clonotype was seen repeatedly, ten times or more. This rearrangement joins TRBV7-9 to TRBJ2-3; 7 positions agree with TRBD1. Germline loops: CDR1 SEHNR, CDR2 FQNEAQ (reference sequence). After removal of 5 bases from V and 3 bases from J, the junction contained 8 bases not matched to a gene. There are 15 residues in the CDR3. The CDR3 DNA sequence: TGTGCCAGCAGCAGGCGGACAGGCCCAACAGATACGCAGTATTTT. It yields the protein CASSRRTGPTDTQYF.

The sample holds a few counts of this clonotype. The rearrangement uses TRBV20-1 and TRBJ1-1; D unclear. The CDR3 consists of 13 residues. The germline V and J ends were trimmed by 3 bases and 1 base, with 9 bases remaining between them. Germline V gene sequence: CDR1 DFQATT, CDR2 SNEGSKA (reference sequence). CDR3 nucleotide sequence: TGCAGTGCTAGTCGAACCGGGAACACTGAAGCTTTCTTT. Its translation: CSASRTGNTEAFF.

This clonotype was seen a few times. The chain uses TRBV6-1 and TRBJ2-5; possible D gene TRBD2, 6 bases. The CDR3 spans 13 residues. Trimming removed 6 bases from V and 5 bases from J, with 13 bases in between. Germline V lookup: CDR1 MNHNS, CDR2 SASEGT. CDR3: CASRRLGRETQYF. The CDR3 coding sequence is TGTGCCAGCAGGCGACTAGGGAGGGAGACCCAGTACTTC.

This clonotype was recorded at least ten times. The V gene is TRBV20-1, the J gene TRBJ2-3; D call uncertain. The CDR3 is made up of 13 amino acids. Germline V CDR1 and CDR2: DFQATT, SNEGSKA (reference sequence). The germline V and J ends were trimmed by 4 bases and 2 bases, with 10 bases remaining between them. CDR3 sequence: CSANYSPTDTQYF. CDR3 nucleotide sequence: TGCAGTGCTAACTACAGCCCCACAGATACGCAGTATTTT.

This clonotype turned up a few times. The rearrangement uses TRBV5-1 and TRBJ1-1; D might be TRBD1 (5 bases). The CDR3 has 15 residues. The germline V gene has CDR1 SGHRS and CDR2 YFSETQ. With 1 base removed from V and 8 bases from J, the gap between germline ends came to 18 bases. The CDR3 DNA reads TGCGCCAGCAGCTTGAGATCCAGGGACGGACTGGAAGCTTTCTTT. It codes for CASSLRSRDGLEAFF.

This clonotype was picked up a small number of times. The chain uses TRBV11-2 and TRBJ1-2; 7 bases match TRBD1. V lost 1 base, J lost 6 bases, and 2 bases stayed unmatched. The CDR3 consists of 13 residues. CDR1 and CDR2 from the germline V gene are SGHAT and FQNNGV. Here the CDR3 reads CASSLAGGNGYTF. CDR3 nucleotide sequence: TGTGCCAGCAGCTTAGCAGGGGGAAATGGCTACACCTTC.

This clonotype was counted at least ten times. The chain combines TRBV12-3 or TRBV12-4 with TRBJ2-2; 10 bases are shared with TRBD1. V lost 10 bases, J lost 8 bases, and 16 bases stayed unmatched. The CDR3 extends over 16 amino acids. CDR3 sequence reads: CAILLPGQGYSGELFF. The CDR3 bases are TGTGCCATCCTTTTACCGGGACAGGGGTACTCGGGGGAGCTGTTTTTT.

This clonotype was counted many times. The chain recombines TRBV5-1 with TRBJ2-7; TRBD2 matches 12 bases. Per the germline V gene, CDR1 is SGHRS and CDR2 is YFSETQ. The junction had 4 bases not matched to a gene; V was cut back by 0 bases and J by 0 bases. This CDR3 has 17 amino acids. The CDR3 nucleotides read TGCGCCAGCAGCTTGGCACTAGCGGGGGGTTCCTCCTACGAGCAGTACTTC. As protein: CASSLALAGGSSYEQYF.

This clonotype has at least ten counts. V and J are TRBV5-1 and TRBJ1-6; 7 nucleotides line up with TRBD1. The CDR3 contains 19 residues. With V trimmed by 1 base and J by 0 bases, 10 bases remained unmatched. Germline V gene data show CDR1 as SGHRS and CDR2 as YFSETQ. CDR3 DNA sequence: TGCGCCAGCAGCTTGAAAGACAGGGCCGAGAGCTCCTATAATTCACCCCTCCACTTT. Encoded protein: CASSLKDRAESSYNSPLHF.